This record concerns one TCR beta chain sequence. The sample comes from a study of blood T cells in healthy people across ages. V lost 4 bases and J lost 4, with 14 bases in between. Germline loops: CDR1 SGHKS, CDR2 YYEKEE (reference sequence). CDR3 size: 14 residues. Next came a second PCR, run for roughly 7 to 12 cycles, which used a sample-barcoded 5' primer along with a J-beta primer mix. Using its own MiXCR run on the 5' RACE reads, TCRdb lists one record per CDR3 protein. This table has over 1,500,000 distinct CDR3 sequences, 35% to 50% appearing once. This chain links TRBV5-5 with TRBJ1-2, with D possibly matching TRBD1 (6 bases). Sequences were obtained from blood. The TCR was taken from a human donor in good health. CDR3 nucleotides: TGTGCCAGCAGCACAGGGACGGCTTCCTATGGCTACACCTTC. Its protein product is CASSTGTASYGYTF. Full variable domain (missing parts from reference TRBV5-5 and TRBJ1-2): DAGVTQSPTHLIKTRGQQVTLRCSPISGHKSVSWYQQVLGQGPQFIFQYYEKEERGRGNFPDRFSARQFPNYSSELNVNALLLGDSALYLCASSTGTASYGYTFGSGTRLTVV.